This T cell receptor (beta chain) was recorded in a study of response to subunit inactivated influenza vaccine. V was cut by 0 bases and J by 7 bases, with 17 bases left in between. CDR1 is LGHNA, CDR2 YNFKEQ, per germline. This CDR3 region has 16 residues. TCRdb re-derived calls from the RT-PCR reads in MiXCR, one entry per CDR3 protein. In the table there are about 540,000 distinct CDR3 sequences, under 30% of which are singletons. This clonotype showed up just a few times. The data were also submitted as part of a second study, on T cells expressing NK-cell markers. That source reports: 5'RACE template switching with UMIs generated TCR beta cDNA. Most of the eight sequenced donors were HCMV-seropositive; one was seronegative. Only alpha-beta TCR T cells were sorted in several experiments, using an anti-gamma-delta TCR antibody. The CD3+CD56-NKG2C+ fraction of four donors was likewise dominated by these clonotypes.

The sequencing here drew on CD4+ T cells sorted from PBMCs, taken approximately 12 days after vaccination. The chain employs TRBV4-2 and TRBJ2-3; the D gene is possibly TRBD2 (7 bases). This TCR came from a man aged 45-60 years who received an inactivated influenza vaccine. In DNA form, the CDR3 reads TGTGCCAGCAGCCAAGAGGGACTACCAAGGGGGAATACGCAGTATTTT. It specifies CASSQEGLPRGNTQYF.